A single sample is the source of the 16 T cell receptor beta chains below, sequenced in a study of response to subunit inactivated influenza vaccine. In TCRdb, the RT-PCR reads were re-called with MiXCR into one record per CDR3 protein. Of hundreds of thousands of distinct CDR3 sequences detected, around 14% appear once; the ten largest clones hold 5.5% to 7%. The sequencing used PBMCs from blood, collected around 15 days before vaccination. The receptors come from a man aged 45 to 65 who received an inactivated influenza vaccine.

This clonotype has more than one count but fewer than ten. This chain connects TRBV5-1 to TRBJ2-5; D is perhaps TRBD1 (5 bases). Trimming removed 1 base at V and 4 bases at J, with 17 bases between. CDR1 and CDR2 (germline): SGHRS, YFSETQ. The CDR3 covers 16 residues. CDR3 sequence: CASSLMPGRNRETQYF. In nucleotides, the CDR3 is TGCGCCAGCAGCTTGATGCCAGGGCGCAATCGAGAGACCCAGTACTTC.

This clonotype was seen ten or more times. The genes are TRBV4-2 and TRBJ1-5; D is uncertain. The length of the CDR3 is 14 residues. With 4 bases removed from V and 4 bases from J, the gap between germline ends came to 11 bases. Germline values: CDR1 LGHNA, CDR2 YNFKEQ. In DNA form, the CDR3 reads TGTGCCAGCAGCCCGCTTATCCAGAATCAGCCCCAGCATTTT. Translation gives CASSPLIQNQPQHF.

The gene calls are TRBV14 and TRBJ2-7; maybe TRBD1 (7 bases). V lost 4 bases and J 0 bases, leaving 13 bases between the germline ends. CDR1 and CDR2 (germline): SGHDN, FVKESK. The CDR3 consists of 15 residues. The CDR3, as DNA: TGTGCCAGCAGCCCAGGGGGGTCGAGCTCCTACGAGCAGTACTTC. It translates to CASSPGGSSSYEQYF. Together with reference TRBV14 and TRBJ2-7, the CDR3 gives the full variable domain: EAGVTQFPSHSVIEKGQTVTLRCDPISGHDNLYWYRRVMGKEIKFLLHFVKESKQDESGMPNNRFLAERTGGTYSTLKVQPAELEDSGVYFCASSPGGSSSYEQYFGPGTRLTVT.

The table lists this clonotype with a few counts. The chain combines TRBV7-9 with TRBJ2-7; 15 nucleotides match TRBD2. This CDR3 spans 15 amino acids. The V gene's germline CDR1 is SEHNR and CDR2 FQNEAQ (reference sequence). Unmatched junction bases numbered 3, after V lost 4 bases and J lost 5 bases. CDR3 sequence reads: CASSSRTSGGDEQYF. For the CDR3, the DNA is TGTGCCAGCAGCTCTCGGACTAGCGGGGGGGACGAGCAGTACTTC.

This clonotype has only a few counts. The chain joins TRBV13 to TRBJ2-1; 15 nucleotides match TRBD2. The germline CDR1 and CDR2 sequences are PRHDT and FYEKMQ (reference sequence). Trimming took 6 bases from V and 1 from J; bases not matched to a gene: 13. CDR3 size: 20 residues. CDR3 nucleotides: TGTGCCAGCAGAATTACTATGTGGACTAGCGGGGGGGCTTCCTACAATGAGCAGTTCTTC. Protein sequence: CASRITMWTSGGASYNEQFF.

The chain uses TRBV28 and TRBJ1-5; D unclear. Germline CDR1 reads MDHEN; CDR2 reads SYDVKM. This CDR3 has 16 amino acids. V gave up 2 bases and J gave up 0 bases, with 11 bases separating them. The CDR3 sequence: CASSLRELNSNQPQHF. CDR3 DNA sequence: TGTGCCAGCAGTTTACGGGAACTTAATAGCAATCAGCCCCAGCATTTT.

This clonotype was detected only a few times. CDR3 residues: CASSYSGNNYEQYF. DNA for the CDR3: TGTGCCAGCAGTTACAGCGGGAACAACTACGAGCAGTACTTC. The chain has TRBV7-9 and TRBJ2-7; 7 positions agree with TRBD2. V dropped 6 bases and J dropped 3; count of bases not matched to a gene: 8. CDR3 length: 14 amino acids. CDR1 is SEHNR, CDR2 FQNEAQ, per germline (reference sequence). The full variable domain, rest sourced from reference TRBV7-9 and TRBJ2-7, is DTGVSQNPRHKITKRGQNVTFRCDPISEHNRLYWYRQTLGQGPEFLTYFQNEAQLEKSRLLSDRFSAERPKGSFSTLEIQRTEQGDSAMYLCASSYSGNNYEQYFGPGTRLTVT.

The chain carries TRBV5-6 and TRBJ2-1, with D uncertain. The CDR3 has 16 residues. Germline V gives CDR1 SGHDT, CDR2 YYEEEE. Trimming took off 6 bases at V and 5 bases at J, with 21 bases between the two ends. In nucleotides, the CDR3 is TGTGCCAGCACTCTCCCGGAGAAGTGGCTACACAATGAGCAGTTCTTC. As protein: CASTLPEKWLHNEQFF.

This clonotype was found a few times. This chain links TRBV5-1 with TRBJ2-7; D not certain. V lost 4 bases to trimming and J lost 2 bases, with 13 bases between them. Germline V gene sequence: CDR1 SGHRS, CDR2 YFSETQ. CDR3 length equals 14 residues. The CDR3 reads CASSPDRQAYEQYF. CDR3 nucleotides: TGCGCCAGCAGCCCGGACCGGCAAGCCTACGAGCAGTACTTC.

This chain links TRBV11-2 with TRBJ2-4; D remains ambiguous. CDR1 and CDR2 (germline): SGHAT, FQNNGV. Trimming removed 5 bases at V and 0 bases at J, with 11 bases between. CDR3 length equals 15 residues. The CDR3: CASSGQPLAKNIQYF. The CDR3 coding sequence is TGTGCCAGCAGCGGGCAGCCCCTAGCCAAAAACATTCAGTACTTC.

The chain is built from TRBV5-1 and TRBJ2-1; D tentatively reads TRBD1 or TRBD2 (5 bases each). V was trimmed by 0 bases and J by 8 bases, leaving 15 bases between them. The V gene's germline CDR1 is SGHRS and CDR2 YFSETQ. The CDR3 runs to 15 residues. As DNA, the CDR3 is TGCGCCAGCAGCTTGGGTCCGGGACCAGGATATGAGCAGTTCTTC. This gives the protein CASSLGPGPGYEQFF.

The rearrangement links TRBV5-1 to TRBJ2-1; 8 nucleotides agree with TRBD1. With 1 base clipped from V and 4 bases from J, the junction kept 10 bases outside the gene matches. The CDR3 extends over 17 amino acids. Germline V CDR1 and CDR2: SGHRS, YFSETQ. CDR3 coding DNA: TGCGCCAGCAGCTTGTCCCCAGGGGGCTCGGGTTACAATGAGCAGTTCTTC. This sequence encodes CASSLSPGGSGYNEQFF. Complete variable domain (other parts from reference TRBV5-1 and TRBJ2-1): KAGVTQTPRYLIKTRGQQVTLSCSPISGHRSVSWYQQTPGQGLQFLFEYFSETQRNKGNFPGRFSGRQFSNSRSEMNVSTLELGDSALYLCASSLSPGGSGYNEQFFGPGTRLTVL.

The chain carries TRBV19 and TRBJ2-7; the match to TRBD1 covers 7 bases. V lost 6 bases and J lost 0; bases outside the gene matches: 5. The CDR3 covers 14 residues. Germline CDR1 LNHDA, CDR2 SQIVND (reference sequence). The CDR3 bases are TGTGCCAGTAGGGCTTGGGACAGCTCCTACGAGCAGTACTTC. This translates into CASRAWDSSYEQYF.

V is TRBV4-2 and J is TRBJ2-2; D perhaps matches TRBD2 (7 bases). This CDR3 has 17 residues. Germline V gives CDR1 LGHNA, CDR2 YNFKEQ. V was clipped by 6 bases and J by 4 bases, with 21 bases between them. The CDR3: CASRPPFSGGSTGELFF. The DNA of the CDR3 is TGTGCCAGCAGGCCCCCCTTTTCGGGGGGCAGCACCGGGGAGCTGTTTTTT.

J is TRBJ2-3 and V is TRBV7-3; 9 positions agree with TRBD2. The germline CDR1 and CDR2 sequences are SGHTA and FQGTGA. The CDR3 sequence is 15 residues long. V lost 4 bases, J lost 1 base, and 3 bases stayed unmatched. DNA for the CDR3: TGTGCCAGCAGCTCCGGACTAGCGCGCACAGATACGCAGTATTTT. Residues: CASSSGLARTDTQYF.

This clonotype was observed a few times. The J gene is TRBJ2-1, the V gene TRBV2; D remains ambiguous. V was shortened by 8 bases and J by 5 bases, with 19 bases between the two germline ends. CDR1 and CDR2 from the germline V gene are SNHLY and FYNNEI. The CDR3 consists of 15 residues. CDR3 sequence: CASGPTSLGNNEQFF. CDR3 bases: TGTGCCAGCGGCCCTACTTCCCTGGGGAACAATGAGCAGTTCTTC.